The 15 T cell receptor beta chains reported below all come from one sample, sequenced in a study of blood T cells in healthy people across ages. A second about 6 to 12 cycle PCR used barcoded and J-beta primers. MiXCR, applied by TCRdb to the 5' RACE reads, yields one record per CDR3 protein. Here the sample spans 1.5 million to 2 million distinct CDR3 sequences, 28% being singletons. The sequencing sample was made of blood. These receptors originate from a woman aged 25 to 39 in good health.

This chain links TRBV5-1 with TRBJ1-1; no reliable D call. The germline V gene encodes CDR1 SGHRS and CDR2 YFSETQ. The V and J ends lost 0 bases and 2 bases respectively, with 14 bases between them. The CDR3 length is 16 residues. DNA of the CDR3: TGCGCCAGCAGCTTGGATTTAGGCGGAGCTAACACTGAAGCTTTCTTT. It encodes CASSLDLGGANTEAFF.

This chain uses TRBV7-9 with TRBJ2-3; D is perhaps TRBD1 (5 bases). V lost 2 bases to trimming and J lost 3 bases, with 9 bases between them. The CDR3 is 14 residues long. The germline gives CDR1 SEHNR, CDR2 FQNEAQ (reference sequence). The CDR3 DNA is TGTGCCAGCAGCTTATTTCCAGGGACAGATACGCAGTATTTT. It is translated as CASSLFPGTDTQYF.

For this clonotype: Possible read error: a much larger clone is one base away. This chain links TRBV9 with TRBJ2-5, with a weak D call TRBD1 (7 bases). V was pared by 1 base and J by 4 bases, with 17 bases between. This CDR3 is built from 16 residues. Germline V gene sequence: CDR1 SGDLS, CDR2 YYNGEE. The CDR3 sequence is CASSVISRGTLETQYF. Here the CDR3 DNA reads TGTGCCAGCAGCGTAATCAGCAGGGGGACTTTAGAGACCCAGTACTTC.

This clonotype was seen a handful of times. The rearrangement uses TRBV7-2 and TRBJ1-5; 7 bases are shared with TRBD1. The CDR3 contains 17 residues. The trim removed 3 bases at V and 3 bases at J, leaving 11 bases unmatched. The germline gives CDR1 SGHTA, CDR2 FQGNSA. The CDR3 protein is CASSFGTDGPINQPQHF. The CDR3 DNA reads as TGTGCCAGCAGCTTCGGGACAGATGGCCCCATCAATCAGCCCCAGCATTTT.

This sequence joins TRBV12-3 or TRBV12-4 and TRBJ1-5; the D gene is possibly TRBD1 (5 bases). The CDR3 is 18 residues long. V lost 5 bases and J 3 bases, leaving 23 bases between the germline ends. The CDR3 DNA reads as TGTGCCAGCAGTACCCGTGGGGGTTTACAGAGGTCCAATCAGCCCCAGCATTTT. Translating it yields CASSTRGGLQRSNQPQHF.

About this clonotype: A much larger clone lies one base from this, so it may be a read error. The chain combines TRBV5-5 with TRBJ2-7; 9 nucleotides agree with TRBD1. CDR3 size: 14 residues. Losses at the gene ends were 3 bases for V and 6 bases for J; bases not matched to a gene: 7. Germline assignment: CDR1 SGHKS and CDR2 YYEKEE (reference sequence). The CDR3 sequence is CASSWAQGAGEQYF. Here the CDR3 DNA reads TGTGCCAGCAGCTGGGCACAGGGGGCGGGCGAGCAGTACTTC.

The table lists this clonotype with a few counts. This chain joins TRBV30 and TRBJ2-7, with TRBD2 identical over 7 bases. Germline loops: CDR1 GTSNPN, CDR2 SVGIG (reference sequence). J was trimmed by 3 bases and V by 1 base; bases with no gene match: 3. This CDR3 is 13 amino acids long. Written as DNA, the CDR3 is TGTGCCTGGAGTGCTGGACTAGACTACGAGCAGTACTTC. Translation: CAWSAGLDYEQYF.

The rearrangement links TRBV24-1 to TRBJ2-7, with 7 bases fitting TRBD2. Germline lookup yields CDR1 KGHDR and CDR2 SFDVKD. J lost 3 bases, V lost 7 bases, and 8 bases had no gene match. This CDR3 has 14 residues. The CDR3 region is CATSTGGKGYEQYF. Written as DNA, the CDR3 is TGTGCCACCAGCACCGGGGGGAAGGGCTACGAGCAGTACTTC.

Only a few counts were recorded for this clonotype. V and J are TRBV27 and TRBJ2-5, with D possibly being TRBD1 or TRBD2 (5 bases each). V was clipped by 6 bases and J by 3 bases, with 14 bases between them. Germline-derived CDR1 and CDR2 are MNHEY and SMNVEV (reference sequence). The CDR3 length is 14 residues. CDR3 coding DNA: TGTGCCAGCAGCCCCTTGAGGGGCAAAGAGACCCAGTACTTC. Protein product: CASSPLRGKETQYF.

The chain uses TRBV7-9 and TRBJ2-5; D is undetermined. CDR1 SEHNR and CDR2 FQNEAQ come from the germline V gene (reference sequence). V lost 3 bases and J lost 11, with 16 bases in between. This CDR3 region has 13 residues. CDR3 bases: TGTGCCAGCAGCTTCGAAGGCGGCCATGAGCAGTACTTC. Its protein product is CASSFEGGHEQYF.

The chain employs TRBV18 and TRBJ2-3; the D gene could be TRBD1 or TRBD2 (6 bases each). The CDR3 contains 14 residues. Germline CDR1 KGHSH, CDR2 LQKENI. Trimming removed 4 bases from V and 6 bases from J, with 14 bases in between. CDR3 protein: CASSLLGGHDTQYF. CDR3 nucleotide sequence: TGTGCCAGCTCACTTCTCGGGGGCCACGATACGCAGTATTTT.

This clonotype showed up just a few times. The CDR3 DNA reads as TGCAGTGCTAGATCCCTAGCGGGGTACAACAATGAGCAGTTCTTC. This gives the protein CSARSLAGYNNEQFF. This chain joins TRBV20-1 and TRBJ2-1, with 9 positions matching TRBD2. Germline V gives CDR1 DFQATT, CDR2 SNEGSKA (reference sequence). V dropped 2 bases and J dropped 5; count of bases not matched to a gene: 7. CDR3 length: 15 residues.

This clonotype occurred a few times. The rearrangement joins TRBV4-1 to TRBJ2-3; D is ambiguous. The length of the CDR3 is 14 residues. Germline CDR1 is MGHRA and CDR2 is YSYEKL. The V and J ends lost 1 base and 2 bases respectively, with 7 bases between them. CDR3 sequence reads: CASSQVLVTDTQYF. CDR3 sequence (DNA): TGCGCCAGCAGCCAAGTTCTAGTCACAGATACGCAGTATTTT.

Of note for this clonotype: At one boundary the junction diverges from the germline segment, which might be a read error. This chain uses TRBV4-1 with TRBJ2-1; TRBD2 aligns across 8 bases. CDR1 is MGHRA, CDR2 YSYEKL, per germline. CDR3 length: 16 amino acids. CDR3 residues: CASGQDSGNSYNEQFF. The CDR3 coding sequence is TGCGCCAGCGGCCAAGATAGCGGGAACTCCTACAATGAGCAGTTCTTC.

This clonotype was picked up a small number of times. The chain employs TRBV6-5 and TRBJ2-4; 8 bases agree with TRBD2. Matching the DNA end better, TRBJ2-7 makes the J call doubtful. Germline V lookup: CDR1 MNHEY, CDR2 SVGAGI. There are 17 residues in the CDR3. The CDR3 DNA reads TGTGCCAGCAGTTACTCCACGACGGTTAGCGGGATACACGAGCAGTACTTC. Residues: CASSYSTTVSGIHEQYF.